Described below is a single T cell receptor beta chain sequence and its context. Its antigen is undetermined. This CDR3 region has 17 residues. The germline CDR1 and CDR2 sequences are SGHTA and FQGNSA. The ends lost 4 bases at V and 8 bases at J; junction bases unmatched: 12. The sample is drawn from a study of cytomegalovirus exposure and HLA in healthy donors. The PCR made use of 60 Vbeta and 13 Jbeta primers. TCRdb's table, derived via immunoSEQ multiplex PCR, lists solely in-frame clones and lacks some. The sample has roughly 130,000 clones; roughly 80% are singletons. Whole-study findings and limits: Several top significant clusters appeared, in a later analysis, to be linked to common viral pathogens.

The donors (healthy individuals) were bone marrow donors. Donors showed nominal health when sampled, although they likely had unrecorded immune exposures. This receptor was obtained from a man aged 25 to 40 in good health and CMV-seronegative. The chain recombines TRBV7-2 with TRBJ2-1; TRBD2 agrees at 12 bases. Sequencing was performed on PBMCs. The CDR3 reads CASSSRLAGASLYEQFF. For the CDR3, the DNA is TGTGCCAGCAGCTCCAGACTAGCGGGGGCCTCTTTGTATGAGCAGTTCTTC.